The 18 T cell receptor beta chains given below trace back to one sample, sequenced in a study of T cell changes during pregnancy in multiple sclerosis. The table came from immunoSEQ multiplex PCR; TCRdb's copy has only in-frame clones and leaves some out. The table shows tens of thousands of clones, with roughly 92% occurring only once. Sequencing was performed on peripheral blood, taken before pregnancy. The receptors shown here come from a female donor with multiple sclerosis, enrolled in a pregnancy study.

The chain combines TRBV5-1 with TRBJ2-1, with 9 bases lining up with TRBD2. Germline CDR1 reads SGHRS; CDR2 reads YFSETQ. With 4 bases clipped from V and 7 bases from J, the junction kept 9 bases outside the gene matches. This CDR3 comprises 15 residues. The CDR3 reads CASSPWTSDRNEQFF. For the CDR3, the DNA is TGCGCCAGCAGCCCCTGGACTAGCGACAGGAATGAGCAGTTCTTC.

The chain joins TRBV9 to TRBJ2-3, with D perhaps TRBD2 (5 bases). The ends were cut back, 0 bases at V and 2 bases at J, with 16 bases in the middle. Germline V gene data show CDR1 as SGDLS and CDR2 as YYNGEE. CDR3 length equals 17 residues. CDR3 DNA: TGTGCCAGCAGCGTAGGAGGGCTCTCGATATTCACAGATACGCAGTATTTT. It codes for CASSVGGLSIFTDTQYF.

The rearrangement joins TRBV5-1 to TRBJ2-1, with 8 positions matching TRBD1. V shed 5 bases and J 7 bases; nucleotides not matched to a gene: 8. Looked up from germline, CDR1 is SGHRS and CDR2 is YFSETQ. The CDR3 has 14 residues. The CDR3 sequence is CASSRQGAKNEQFF. The CDR3, as DNA: TGCGCCAGCAGTCGGCAGGGGGCTAAGAATGAGCAGTTCTTC. The complete variable domain, with remaining parts taken from reference TRBV5-1 and TRBJ2-1, reads KAGVTQTPRYLIKTRGQQVTLSCSPISGHRSVSWYQQTPGQGLQFLFEYFSETQRNKGNFPGRFSGRQFSNSRSEMNVSTLELGDSALYLCASSRQGAKNEQFFGPGTRLTVL.

V and J are TRBV5-1 and TRBJ2-5, with 12 bases fitting TRBD2. This CDR3 has 15 residues. Germline values: CDR1 SGHRS, CDR2 YFSETQ. V shed 1 base and J 5 bases; nucleotides not matched to a gene: 3. The CDR3 DNA is TGCGCCAGCAGCTTGCAACTAGCGGGAGGTGAGACCCAGTACTTC. Translated, it gives CASSLQLAGGETQYF.

The chain combines TRBV4-2 with TRBJ2-4, with 9 bases fitting TRBD2. The ends lost 0 bases at V and 13 bases at J; junction bases unmatched: 13. The CDR3 extends over 16 amino acids. The V gene's germline CDR1 is LGHNA and CDR2 YNFKEQ. CDR3 coding DNA: TGTGCCAGCAGCCAAGATCACCCCTCTAGCGGGACCACCCAGTACTTC. Translated, it gives CASSQDHPSSGTTQYF.

The chain carries TRBV9 and TRBJ2-7; a possible D gene is TRBD2 (6 bases). Germline-derived CDR1 and CDR2 are SGDLS and YYNGEE. The CDR3 has 14 amino acids. Trimming stripped 4 bases from V and 2 bases from J, with 13 bases between. CDR3 loop: CASSPRGEAYEQYF. The CDR3 DNA sequence: TGTGCCAGCAGCCCCCGCGGGGAGGCCTACGAGCAGTACTTC.

A single count supports this clone. The chain is built from TRBV10-1 and TRBJ1-1, with TRBD1 matching over 9 bases. V gave up 0 bases and J gave up 2 bases; unmatched junction bases: 10. Looked up from germline, CDR1 is WNHNN and CDR2 is SYGVQD (reference sequence). This CDR3 has 18 amino acids. The chain's CDR3 is CASSESNRGRVGNTEAFF. The CDR3 DNA is TGCGCCAGCAGTGAGTCAAACAGGGGGCGGGTGGGAAACACTGAAGCTTTCTTT.

This clone was observed a single time. The rearrangement joins TRBV9 to TRBJ1-2; TRBD1 aligns across 8 bases. The CDR3 spans 14 residues. Germline-derived CDR1 and CDR2 are SGDLS and YYNGEE. The ends lost 4 bases at V and 7 bases at J; junction bases unmatched: 9. CDR3 residues: CASSPLDRGSGYTF. The CDR3, as DNA: TGTGCCAGCAGCCCACTAGACAGGGGAAGTGGCTACACCTTC.

The chain joins TRBV9 to TRBJ1-2; the D gene is possibly TRBD1 (5 bases). The germline V gene encodes CDR1 SGDLS and CDR2 YYNGEE. V dropped 4 bases and J dropped 8 bases, with 15 bases sitting between them. The CDR3 runs to 13 residues. The CDR3 DNA is TGTGCCAGCAGCCGGGACTACCCAAGGGGCTACACCTTC. This gives the protein CASSRDYPRGYTF.

The chain couples TRBV9 to TRBJ2-1; possibly TRBD2 for D (5 bases). The CDR3 loop spans 16 amino acids. Germline V gene lookup returns CDR1 SGDLS and CDR2 YYNGEE. Trimming took off 4 bases at V and 3 bases at J, with 17 bases between the two ends. This chain's CDR3 is CASSFTWVGSYNEQFF. CDR3 nucleotides: TGTGCCAGCAGCTTCACCTGGGTTGGGAGCTACAATGAGCAGTTCTTC.

The chain combines TRBV10-3 with TRBJ2-6; TRBD1 aligns across 8 bases. The germline gives CDR1 ENHRY, CDR2 SYGVKD. The CDR3 covers 18 residues. V shed 0 bases, J shed 0 bases, and the junction held 4 bases outside the gene matches. The DNA for the CDR3 is TGTGCCATCAGTGAGTCTGGACAGGGACCCTCTGGGGCCAACGTCCTGACTTTC. Its protein product is CAISESGQGPSGANVLTF.

The chain employs TRBV30 and TRBJ1-4; possible D gene TRBD1, 6 bases. Per the germline V gene, CDR1 is GTSNPN and CDR2 is SVGIG (reference sequence). The CDR3 totals 13 residues. The ends were cut back, 4 bases at V and 12 bases at J, with 18 bases in the middle. The CDR3 is CAWNPDSLKELFF. CDR3 nucleotide sequence: TGTGCCTGGAACCCGGACAGCCTGAAAGAACTGTTTTTT.

The genes are TRBV27 and TRBJ1-2; D gene ambiguous. CDR1 and CDR2 (germline): MNHEY, SMNVEV (reference sequence). There are 15 residues in the CDR3. The V and J ends lost 5 bases and 4 bases respectively, with 17 bases between them. The CDR3 sequence: CASSPGPSPFYGYTF. The CDR3 DNA reads TGTGCCAGCAGTCCGGGTCCCTCCCCCTTCTATGGCTACACCTTC.

The V and J genes are TRBV6-5 and TRBJ1-3; D remains ambiguous. Germline V lookup: CDR1 MNHEY, CDR2 SVGAGI. V lost 6 bases, J lost 0 bases, and 12 bases lay in between. This CDR3 is built from 15 residues. The CDR3 sequence: CASSSLFRSGNTIYF. CDR3 nucleotides: TGTGCCAGCAGCTCCCTTTTCCGCTCTGGAAACACCATATATTTT.

The chain has TRBV4-2 and TRBJ2-5, with 9 bases matching TRBD2. With V trimmed by 2 bases and J by 1 base, 2 bases remained unmatched. CDR1 is LGHNA and CDR2 is YNFKEQ in the germline V gene. This CDR3 region has 15 residues. The CDR3 protein is CASSQTTSGQETQYF. The DNA for the CDR3 is TGTGCCAGCAGCCAAACGACTAGCGGCCAAGAGACCCAGTACTTC.

The chain is built from TRBV21-1 and TRBJ1-2. TRBV21-1 is shown as a pseudogene. The CDR3 has 13 residues. The chain's CDR3 is CASSITGGGGYTF. The CDR3 region has the DNA TGTGCCAGCAGTATCACAGGCGGGGGAGGCTACACCTTC.

The genes are TRBV4-1 and TRBJ2-7; maybe TRBD1 (6 bases). V lost 5 bases to trimming and J lost 3 bases, with 20 bases between them. The germline gives CDR1 MGHRA, CDR2 YSYEKL. The CDR3 totals 16 residues. The CDR3 spells CASSDPGKGGSYEQYF. The CDR3 DNA is TGCGCCAGCAGCGATCCCGGGAAAGGGGGAAGCTACGAGCAGTACTTC.

The V call is TRBV5-4, the J call TRBJ2-7; 8 bases match TRBD1. The trim removed 2 bases at V and 7 bases at J, leaving 8 bases unmatched. The CDR3 length is 14 residues. The germline V gene encodes CDR1 SGHNT and CDR2 YYREEE (reference sequence). The CDR3 region is CASSFWTGTGEQYF. The CDR3 DNA follows: TGTGCCAGCAGCTTCTGGACAGGGACTGGTGAGCAGTACTTC.